These T cell receptor beta chains were read from a single sample in a study of patients and donors after allogeneic stem cell transplantation. MiXCR was run by TCRdb on the RT-PCR reads, yielding one entry per CDR3 protein. The data contain about 410,000 distinct CDR3 sequences, 16% of them singletons. The sample taken for sequencing was blood, either unsorted or a sorted T cell fraction (not recorded which). The receptors originated from a human donor who was either an allogeneic HSCT recipient or a stem cell or donor lymphocyte infusion donor (not recorded which). It is not recorded whose cells these are; they may come from a transplant donor. Both conserved end residues are part of each CDR3. The order of the fields is J gene, D gene, V gene, CDR3 protein. D genes are given only for firm matches.

TRBJ2-1 TRBD2 TRBV29-1 CSVDLLAGAYNEQFF
TRBJ2-1 TRBD2 TRBV15 CATSRVGLAVSFSYNEQFF
TRBJ2-2 . TRBV7-9 CASRPAGTARTGELFF
TRBJ1-3 . TRBV19 CASNTGRRNTIYF
TRBJ1-2 TRBD1 TRBV12-3/TRBV12-4 CASSSAQGSSVSGYTF
TRBJ1-2 . TRBV19 CASNGGGRFVYGYTF
TRBJ1-2 . TRBV20-1 CSPKVPNYGYTF
TRBJ2-7 . TRBV20-1 CSASVELFEQYF
TRBJ2-3 TRBD1 TRBV6-1 CASNRGSTDTQYF
TRBJ2-2 TRBD1 TRBV12-5 CASGPRGLYTGELFF
TRBJ2-7 . TRBV12-3/TRBV12-4 CASSLGAGAGVHEQYF
TRBJ1-3 . TRBV6-5 CASSYSAGNTIYF
TRBJ2-2 . TRBV5-1 CATMGVANTGELFF
TRBJ1-1 . TRBV11-2 CASSSWRRNTEAFF
TRBJ2-5 TRBD1 TRBV24-1 CATSPGTGGGETQYF
TRBJ1-4 . TRBV7-2 CASSLRGRDEKLFF
TRBJ1-5 . TRBV10-2 CASSERQGRGQPQHF
TRBJ2-3 . TRBV7-9 CASLPRITQYF
TRBJ2-1 . TRBV29-1 CSVEIYNEQFF
TRBJ2-4 . TRBV12-3/TRBV12-4 CASSGPGNNIQYF
TRBJ2-7 TRBD2 TRBV12-3/TRBV12-4 CASSLLAGGYEQYF
TRBJ2-5 TRBD1 TRBV7-9 CASSFSRGLETQYF
TRBJ1-1 . TRBV2 CASSEIWPPSDTEAFF
TRBJ2-1 TRBD2 TRBV11-3 CASSLAGTSRNNEQFF
TRBJ1-4 TRBD1 TRBV3-1 CASSPYGQGWGKLFF
TRBJ2-6 . TRBV10-3 CAIRQGSGANVLTF
TRBJ2-7 TRBD2 TRBV5-1 CASSLGSGGYEQYF
TRBJ2-3 . TRBV5-1 CASSLERAGTDTQYF
TRBJ2-1 TRBD2 TRBV7-3 CASSLTPSGSLYEQFF
TRBJ2-3 . TRBV12-3/TRBV12-4 CASSLASRGTDTQYF
TRBJ2-3 TRBD2 TRBV20-1 CSARDEGGGRPDTQYF
TRBJ2-4 . TRBV28 CASSLPGLNIQYF
TRBJ1-1 . TRBV9 CASSEDRMNTEAFF
TRBJ1-5 . TRBV24-1 CATSDPGHNQPQHF
TRBJ2-5 . TRBV7-2 CASSLRGGRPQETQYF
TRBJ1-5 . TRBV2 CASSPGQQQPQHF
TRBJ1-6 . TRBV4-2 CASSQEGRVSSYNSPLHF
TRBJ2-3 . TRBV12-3/TRBV12-4 CASSFDYTDTQYF
TRBJ1-1 . TRBV5-1 CASSFGPATEAFF
TRBJ2-2 TRBD2 TRBV25-1 CASSSGGGATGELFF
TRBJ2-3 . TRBV5-1 CASSLAAGVTDTQYF
TRBJ2-1 . TRBV7-9 CASSFGGGNNEQFF
TRBJ2-1 . TRBV7-3 CASSFFGSSNEQFF
TRBJ2-3 . TRBV20-1 CSARSRGRSDTQYF
TRBJ2-7 . TRBV3-1 CASSQITGRSSYEQYF
TRBJ1-2 . TRBV6-6 CASSALWTDLTF
TRBJ2-5 TRBD2 TRBV30 CAWSVPLAGANATQYF
TRBJ1-5 . TRBV2 CASSFDRGQPQHF
TRBJ1-6 . TRBV4-1 CASSPSGQGYNSPLHF
TRBJ1-2 TRBD1 TRBV12-3/TRBV12-4 CASSNTTGVWTYGYTF
TRBJ2-6 . TRBV4-1 CASSQVGGTGANVLTF
TRBJ1-6 . TRBV27 CASTLGAYNSPLHF
TRBJ2-1 . TRBV12-3/TRBV12-4 CASSLKLASYNEQFF